The rows below give T cell receptor beta chains drawn from one sample of a study of cytomegalovirus exposure and HLA in healthy donors. The repertoire was sequenced with immunoSEQ multiplex PCR; TCRdb's copy has only in-frame clones and lacks some. The sample has some 120,000 clones; over 80% are singletons. Material: PBMCs. Receptors originate from a man aged 50 to 60 in good health and CMV-seronegative. Each CDR3 is given with its conserved first and last residue. D genes are given only for firm matches. The listing skips clone size in some rows; elsewhere it reads once, few, many or a size class.

TRBJ2-3,.,.,TRBV5-1,CASSPGLVASTDTRYF,TGCGCCAGCAGCCCTGGCCTAGTAGCTAGCACAGATACGCGGTATTTT
TRBJ2-2,few,TRBD1,TRBV18,CASSQGVDTGELFF,TGTGCCAGCTCGCAGGGGGTTGACACCGGGGAGCTGTTTTTT
TRBJ1-1,.,.,TRBV7-8,CASSLGGGGTEAFF,TGTGCCAGCAGCTTAGGGGGAGGGGGTACTGAAGCTTTCTTT
TRBJ2-7,.,TRBD1,TRBV28,CASSLLQGAYEQYF,TGTGCCAGCAGTTTACTACAGGGGGCATACGAGCAGTACTTC
TRBJ2-1,.,.,TRBV6-1,CASSEVQTGRLYNEQFF,TGTGCCAGCAGTGAGGTCCAGACAGGCAGATTGTACAATGAGCAGTTCTTC
TRBJ1-2,few,.,TRBV1,CTSSQDFRDSYGYTF,TGCACCAGCAGCCAAGATTTCCGGGACAGCTATGGCTACACCTTC
TRBJ1-6,.,.,TRBV27,CASRQGLSPLHF,TGTGCCAGCAGACAGGGTCTCTCACCCCTCCACTTT
TRBJ1-1,few,.,TRBV5-1,CASSWGDEAFF,TGCGCCAGCAGCTGGGGGGATGAAGCTTTCTTT
TRBJ1-1,.,.,TRBV7-2,CASSLTENTEAFF,TGTGCCAGCAGCCTAACAGAAAACACTGAAGCTTTCTTT
TRBJ1-4,few,.,TRBV6-4,CASSAGRDEKLFF,TGTGCCAGCAGCGCCGGGAGGGATGAAAAACTGTTTTTT
TRBJ2-5,.,.,TRBV13,CASSAPGGEETQYF,TGTGCCAGCAGCGCCCCGGGTGGAGAAGAGACCCAGTACTTC
TRBJ2-3,once,TRBD2,TRBV6-5,CASSLAGGQTDTQYF,TGTGCCAGCAGTCTAGCGGGGGGGCAAACAGATACGCAGTATTTT
TRBJ1-5,.,.,TRBV28,CASSTAFYSNQPQHF,TGTGCCAGCAGTACTGCCTTTTATAGCAATCAGCCCCAGCATTTT
TRBJ2-3,.,TRBD2,TRBV30,CAWSVPGTSGRNYPGTDTQYF,TGTGCCTGGAGTGTACCAGGGACTAGCGGGAGGAACTATCCGGGCACAGATACGCAGTATTTT
TRBJ1-4,.,TRBD1,TRBV5-1,CASSGTGQGGDEKLFF,TGCGCCAGCAGCGGTACCGGACAGGGCGGGGATGAAAAACTGTTTTTT
TRBJ1-5,.,.,TRBV7-9,CSSSFGAGGGNQPQHF,TGTTCCAGCAGCTTCGGGGCAGGTGGGGGGAATCAGCCCCAGCATTTT
TRBJ2-3,.,TRBD2,TRBV6-6,CASSDPGLSDTQYF,TGTGCCAGCAGTGATCCGGGACTATCAGATACGCAGTATTTT
TRBJ2-1,once,.,TRBV7-8,CASSSPGMVEQFF,TGTGCCAGCAGCTCCCCGGGAATGGTTGAGCAGTTCTTC
TRBJ2-7,.,.,TRBV5-1,CASSGDGRRAYEQYF,TGCGCCAGCAGCGGGGACGGACGGAGGGCCTACGAGCAGTACTTC
TRBJ2-7,.,TRBD2,TRBV2,CASSEGLAETYEQYF,TGTGCCAGCAGTGAAGGACTAGCGGAAACCTACGAGCAGTACTTC
TRBJ2-5,.,TRBD2,TRBV5-4,CASSLEAGGQETQYF,TGTGCCAGCAGCTTGGAGGCGGGAGGCCAAGAGACCCAGTACTTC
TRBJ2-7,.,TRBD1,TRBV6-5,CASRSRDRVFEQYF,TGTGCCAGCCGGTCCCGGGACAGGGTCTTCGAGCAGTACTTC
TRBJ2-7,.,TRBD1,TRBV14,CASSQAGQVYEQYF,TGTGCCAGCAGCCAGGCGGGACAGGTCTACGAGCAGTACTTC
TRBJ2-6,.,.,TRBV6-5,CASREGQSGANVLTF,TGTGCCAGCAGGGAGGGACAGTCTGGGGCCAACGTCCTGACTTTC
TRBJ1-1,.,.,TRBV19,CASSLRNMNTEAFF,TGTGCCAGTAGCCTCAGGAACATGAACACTGAAGCTTTCTTT
TRBJ2-7,.,.,TRBV9,CASSVDYGSYEQYF,TGTGCCAGCAGCGTAGACTACGGTTCCTACGAGCAGTACTTC
TRBJ1-3,.,.,TRBV5-1,CASSLQGDSGNTIYF,TGCGCCAGCAGCTTACAGGGAGATTCGGGAAACACCATATATTTT
TRBJ1-2,.,.,TRBV5-4,CASSLPLGLNYGYTF,TGTGCCAGCAGCTTACCCTTGGGCCTCAACTATGGCTACACCTTC